One and the same sample provided the 29 T cell receptor beta chains below, sequenced in a study of immune aging and cytomegalovirus after organ transplant. Time point given: five sample-tagged time points from pre-transplant (day -1) to day 368 post-transplant, pooled. A microwell BD Rhapsody targeted mRNA and AbSeq workflow captured the cells and built the libraries. One entry per CDR3 protein, called by TCRdb with MiXCR from the single-cell sequencing reads. The repertoire holds more than 20,000 distinct CDR3 sequences, with 35% to 40% as singletons. Their antigens remain unidentified. This specimen consisted of CMV peptide-activated CD4+ and CD8+ T cells sorted from blood, obtained at five time points, pooled. Specified subset: sorted CD8+CD137+ and CD4+CD154+ T cells after approximately 12 h CMV IE-1 peptide stimulation. The receptor set was obtained from a female donor who had a heart transplant and CMV viremia.

The V call is TRBV10-3, the J call TRBJ2-1, with 8 bases aligning to TRBD2. Germline CDR1 reads ENHRY; CDR2 reads SYGVKD. This CDR3 is 16 amino acids long. The ends lost 3 bases at V and 8 bases at J; junction bases unmatched: 12. The CDR3 DNA is TGTGCCATCAGTGACCTAACTAGCGGAAAGGGTGATGAGCAGTTCTTC. Protein product: CAISDLTSGKGDEQFF.

This chain links TRBV6-5 with TRBJ2-2, with 9 nucleotides matching TRBD1. Losses at the gene ends were 6 bases for V and 8 bases for J; bases not matched to a gene: 10. The length of the CDR3 is 15 residues. Germline-derived CDR1 and CDR2 are MNHEY and SVGAGI. CDR3 sequence reads: CASRDRGLASGELFF. CDR3 DNA sequence: TGTGCCAGCAGGGACAGGGGCCTCGCCTCTGGGGAGCTGTTTTTT.

The chain is built from TRBV18 and TRBJ1-1, with 11 bases fitting TRBD1. There are 16 residues in the CDR3. V shed 5 bases, J shed 4 bases, and the junction held 9 bases outside the gene matches. The germline V gene has CDR1 KGHSH and CDR2 LQKENI. The CDR3 sequence is CASSTGTGGTGTEAFF. CDR3 in DNA: TGTGCCAGCTCAACCGGGACAGGGGGTACCGGCACTGAAGCTTTCTTT.

This rearrangement joins TRBV4-1 to TRBJ1-5; TRBD1 might be the D (6 bases). V lost 5 bases, J lost 7 bases, and 12 bases lay in between. CDR1 MGHRA and CDR2 YSYEKL come from the germline V gene. The length of the CDR3 is 13 residues. The CDR3 sequence: CASSSRGDQPQHF. Here the CDR3 DNA reads TGCGCCAGCAGCTCGAGGGGGGACCAGCCCCAGCATTTT.

The CDR3 here is CASSPQPGTGDGYTF. Written as DNA, the CDR3 is TGTGCCAGCAGCCCCCAACCCGGGACAGGGGATGGCTACACCTTC. The gene calls are TRBV7-9 and TRBJ1-2; 10 bases fit TRBD1. The trim removed 5 bases at V and 6 bases at J, leaving 9 bases unmatched. The CDR3 runs 15 residues. CDR1 and CDR2 from the germline V gene are SEHNR and FQNEAQ (reference sequence). The whole variable domain, filled in from reference TRBV7-9 and TRBJ1-2, reads DTGVSQNPRHKITKRGQNVTFRCDPISEHNRLYWYRQTLGQGPEFLTYFQNEAQLEKSRLLSDRFSAERPKGSFSTLEIQRTEQGDSAMYLCASSPQPGTGDGYTFGSGTRLTVV.

This clonotype occurred once. One junction end disagrees with the germline gene, perhaps due to a read error. V usage is TRBV11-3 and J usage is TRBJ2-2, with D possibly TRBD2 on 5 matching bases. The CDR3 has 15 amino acids. Germline assignment: CDR1 SGHNT and CDR2 YENEEA. DNA for the CDR3: TGTGCCAGCAGCTTGGGAACAGTGAACACCGGGGAGCTGTCTTTT. This gives the protein CASSLGTVNTGELSF. Full variable domain (remainder filled in from reference TRBV11-3 and TRBJ2-2): EAGVVQSPRYKIIEKKQPVAFWCNPISGHNTLYWYLQNLGQGPELLIRYENEEAVDDSQLPKDRFSAERLKGVDSTLKIQPAELGDSAVYLCASSLGTVNTGELSFGEGSRLTVL.

This clonotype was detected many times. The J gene is TRBJ1-4, the V gene TRBV9; tentatively, D is TRBD1 (5 bases). Germline lookup yields CDR1 SGDLS and CDR2 YYNGEE. This CDR3 is built from 16 residues. The germline V and J ends were trimmed by 0 bases and 4 bases, with 13 bases remaining between them. The CDR3 coding sequence is TGTGCCAGCAGCGTAGGACCCCGAGGGGTTAATGAAAAACTGTTTTTT. It specifies CASSVGPRGVNEKLFF.

Concerning this clonotype: Because it lacks the conserved phenylalanine or tryptophan at the end, this CDR3 is likely a read error. The chain links TRBV3-1 to TRBJ1-2, with D possibly matching TRBD1 (5 bases). The CDR3 is 14 residues long. Germline loops: CDR1 LGHDT, CDR2 YNNKEL (reference sequence). DNA of the CDR3: TGCGCCAGCAGCCAAGCAGCAGGGACCTATGGCTACACCCTC. Translating gives CASSQAAGTYGYTL.

This chain uses TRBV29-1 with TRBJ1-1; 7 bases fit TRBD1. Germline-derived CDR1 and CDR2 are SQVTM and ANQGSEA. The CDR3 spans 14 residues. Here the CDR3 DNA reads TGCACCGACCTAGGGGGCCTTACGAGGGCTGAAGCTTTCTTT. Translated, it gives CTDLGGLTRAEAFF.

V and J are TRBV5-8 and TRBJ2-7; 13 bases line up with TRBD2. Germline values: CDR1 SGHTS, CDR2 YDEGEE. Trimming at V came to 0 bases and at J to 7 bases, leaving 4 bases not matched to a gene. This CDR3 spans 15 amino acids. DNA for the CDR3: TGTGCCAGCAGCTTGGGGACTAGCGGGAGTGAGGAGCAGTACTTC. This sequence encodes CASSLGTSGSEEQYF.

The CDR3 is CASSIGTGVLNTEAFF. The CDR3 DNA reads TGTGCCAGTAGTATCGGGACAGGGGTCCTGAACACTGAAGCTTTCTTT. V is TRBV19 and J is TRBJ1-1; 10 nucleotides align to TRBD1. CDR3 length: 16 residues. V lost 3 bases to trimming and J lost 0 bases; unmatched junction nucleotides: 4. Germline V gives CDR1 LNHDA, CDR2 SQIVND (reference sequence).

The table lists this clonotype with a few counts. The chain joins TRBV13 to TRBJ2-5; D unresolved. The germline gives CDR1 PRHDT, CDR2 FYEKMQ (reference sequence). This CDR3 is 11 amino acids long. V gave up 1 base and J gave up 5 bases, with 2 bases separating them. As DNA, the CDR3 is TGTGCCAGCAGCTTAGAGGAGACCCAGTACTTC. Encoded protein: CASSLEETQYF. Combining the CDR3 with reference TRBV13 and TRBJ2-5 gives the whole variable domain AAGVIQSPRHLIKEKRETATLKCYPIPRHDTVYWYQQGPGQDPQFLISFYEKMQSDKGSIPDRFSAQQFSDYHSELNMSSLELGDSALYFCASSLEETQYFGPGTRLLVL.

To note about this clonotype: An end of the junction differs from the germline gene, which may be a read error. The CDR3 DNA reads as TGCAGTGCCTCCGGACAGGGCTACGGGCAGTACTTC. Translating it yields CSASGQGYGQYF. J is TRBJ2-7 and V is TRBV20-1; 8 bases are a match to TRBD1. Germline V lookup: CDR1 DFQATT, CDR2 SNEGSKA (reference sequence). This CDR3 spans 12 amino acids.

This clonotype has only a few counts. The V and J genes are TRBV6-1 and TRBJ2-3, with D perhaps matching TRBD2 (6 bases). V lost 0 bases and J 8 bases, leaving 6 bases between the germline ends. Looked up from germline, CDR1 is MNHNS and CDR2 is SASEGT. The CDR3 totals 12 residues. CDR3 coding DNA: TGTGCCAGCAGTGAAGCGGGGGGTACGCAGTATTTT. This codes for CASSEAGGTQYF.

Of note for this clonotype: A much larger clone sits a single nucleotide away, making a read error possible. The chain carries TRBV4-3 and TRBJ2-5; the D gene is possibly TRBD2 (5 bases). The germline V and J ends were trimmed by 8 bases and 4 bases, with 11 bases remaining between them. CDR1 LGHNA and CDR2 YSLEER come from the germline V gene. The length of the CDR3 is 12 residues. The CDR3 nucleotides are TGCGCCAGCGGCCTCGAGGGAGAGACCCAGTACTTC. Translating gives CASGLEGETQYF.

V gene TRBV19 combines with J gene TRBJ2-1; TRBD1 might be the D (6 bases). This CDR3 is 13 amino acids long. Germline V gene sequence: CDR1 LNHDA, CDR2 SQIVND (reference sequence). Trimming left V 5 bases short and J 4 bases short, with 9 bases between. CDR3 amino acids: CASSSGQYNEQFF. The DNA of the CDR3 is TGTGCCAGTAGTTCCGGACAGTACAATGAGCAGTTCTTC. The variable domain in full, completed from reference TRBV19 and TRBJ2-1, reads DGGITQSPKYLFRKEGQNVTLSCEQNLNHDAMYWYRQDPGQGLRLIYYSQIVNDFQKGDIAEGYSVSREKKESFPLTVTSAQKNPTAFYLCASSSGQYNEQFFGPGTRLTVL.

A few counts support this clonotype. This sequence joins TRBV10-3 and TRBJ2-3; tentative D call: TRBD2 (5 bases). CDR3 length: 13 amino acids. From germline, CDR1 is ENHRY and CDR2 SYGVKD. Trimming took off 11 bases at V and 4 bases at J, with 16 bases between the two ends. The CDR3 sequence is CASSAPRADTQYF. DNA for the CDR3: TGTGCCTCCTCGGCCCCGAGGGCAGATACGCAGTATTTT.

This clonotype was seen a few times. This rearrangement joins TRBV5-1 to TRBJ2-3; 8 bases map to TRBD1. This CDR3 has 15 residues. After removal of 0 bases from V and 5 bases from J, the junction contained 5 bases not matched to a gene. Germline lookup yields CDR1 SGHRS and CDR2 YFSETQ. CDR3 sequence reads: CASSLGQGARDTQYF. In nucleotides, the CDR3 is TGCGCCAGCAGCTTGGGGCAGGGGGCCCGAGATACGCAGTATTTT.

The chain uses TRBV6-1 and TRBJ1-5; TRBD1 matches 10 bases. Per the germline V gene, CDR1 is MNHNS and CDR2 is SASEGT. CDR3 length: 17 residues. After removal of 3 bases from V and 0 bases from J, the junction contained 5 bases not matched to a gene. The CDR3 DNA reads TGTGCCAGCAGTGACCGGGACAGGGGTAATAGCAATCAGCCCCAGCATTTT. This codes for CASSDRDRGNSNQPQHF.

This clonotype is labeled medium-sized (0.01 to 0.1%). V and J are TRBV7-9 and TRBJ2-7; possible D gene TRBD2, 6 bases. V lost 8 bases and J lost 0, with 17 bases in between. The V gene's germline CDR1 is SEHNR and CDR2 FQNEAQ (reference sequence). CDR3 length equals 15 residues. The CDR3 DNA sequence: TGTGCCAGCGGGGGACCTAGCGCGAGCTCCTACGAGCAGTACTTC. The encoded protein is CASGGPSASSYEQYF.

The sample holds many counts of this clonotype. V is TRBV10-3 and J is TRBJ2-5; 9 bases map to TRBD1. The J segment lost 2 bases and the V segment lost 6 bases, leaving 10 bases of the junction unmatched. The CDR3 is 16 residues long. Germline CDR1 ENHRY, CDR2 SYGVKD. The CDR3 coding sequence is TGTGCCATCAGCAATACAGGGACAGGGTTGCAAGAGACCCAGTACTTC. Translation: CAISNTGTGLQETQYF.

This clonotype was seen repeatedly, ten times or more. This rearrangement joins TRBV28 to TRBJ1-1; D is ambiguous. CDR3 length: 12 amino acids. From germline, CDR1 is MDHEN and CDR2 SYDVKM. Trimming left V 11 bases short and J 1 base short, with 11 bases between. The CDR3 reads CAEGSSNTEAFF. CDR3 sequence (DNA): TGTGCCGAGGGTAGTTCGAACACTGAAGCTTTCTTT.

As concerns this clonotype: The CDR3 end shows no conserved phenylalanine or tryptophan, and so a read error is likely. The chain joins TRBV3-1 to TRBJ2-7; D tentatively fits TRBD1 or TRBD2 (5 bases each). CDR3 length equals 15 residues. The germline V gene encodes CDR1 LGHDT and CDR2 YNNKEL (reference sequence). The CDR3 spells CASSLGTSGSYEQYL. Written as DNA, the CDR3 is TGCGCCAGCAGCCTCGGGACCAGCGGCTCCTACGAGCAGTACCTC.

This clonotype was observed a single time. The rearrangement links TRBV29-1 to TRBJ2-5; 8 bases are shared with TRBD2. J was trimmed by 1 base and V by 4 bases; bases with no gene match: 11. CDR1 and CDR2 from the germline V gene are SQVTM and ANQGSEA. The CDR3 is 16 amino acids. This CDR3 is CSVVGLAGSRQETQYF. In DNA form, the CDR3 reads TGCAGCGTTGTTGGGCTAGCGGGTTCGCGCCAAGAGACCCAGTACTTC.

V gene TRBV18 combines with J gene TRBJ1-5; D gene ambiguous. This CDR3 contains 13 residues. CDR1 is KGHSH and CDR2 is LQKENI in the germline V gene. V shed 4 bases and J shed 3 bases, with 7 bases lying between them. DNA for the CDR3: TGTGCCAGCTCACTGGAAGACAATCAGCCCCAGCATTTT. This sequence encodes CASSLEDNQPQHF.

This clonotype was picked up a small number of times. The V gene is TRBV4-2, the J gene TRBJ2-7; the match to TRBD2 covers 12 bases. V shed 3 bases and J 6 bases; nucleotides not matched to a gene: 6. This CDR3 comprises 15 residues. CDR1 is LGHNA and CDR2 is YNFKEQ in the germline V gene. DNA for the CDR3: TGTGCCAGCAGCCAGAGGACTAGCGGGACCGGCGAGCAGTACTTC. This translates into CASSQRTSGTGEQYF.

This rearrangement joins TRBV19 to TRBJ2-3; D is undetermined. Germline V gives CDR1 LNHDA, CDR2 SQIVND (reference sequence). V was cut by 1 base and J by 0 bases, with 5 bases left in between. The CDR3 loop spans 14 amino acids. This CDR3 reads CASSIGSSTDTQYF. The CDR3 DNA is TGTGCCAGTAGTATAGGGTCTAGCACAGATACGCAGTATTTT. Complete variable domain (other parts from reference TRBV19 and TRBJ2-3): DGGITQSPKYLFRKEGQNVTLSCEQNLNHDAMYWYRQDPGQGLRLIYYSQIVNDFQKGDIAEGYSVSREKKESFPLTVTSAQKNPTAFYLCASSIGSSTDTQYFGPGTRLTVL.

This clonotype turned up a few times. One end of the junction is discordant with germline, which a read error may explain. This sequence joins TRBV28 and TRBJ1-1, with 9 bases fitting TRBD1. Per germline, CDR1 MDHEN and CDR2 SYDVKM. This CDR3 is built from 15 residues. DNA for the CDR3: TGTGCCAGCAGTTCAACAGGGGGCAGAAACACTGAAACTCTCTTT. It yields the protein CASSSTGGRNTETLF.

The rearrangement joins TRBV19 to TRBJ2-5, with a possible D match to TRBD2 (5 bases). The ends were cut back, 10 bases at V and 9 bases at J, with 9 bases in the middle. Germline CDR1 LNHDA, CDR2 SQIVND (reference sequence). The CDR3 extends over 9 amino acids. In nucleotides, the CDR3 is TGTGCCACCCCGAGGGCCCAGTACTTC. It encodes CATPRAQYF.